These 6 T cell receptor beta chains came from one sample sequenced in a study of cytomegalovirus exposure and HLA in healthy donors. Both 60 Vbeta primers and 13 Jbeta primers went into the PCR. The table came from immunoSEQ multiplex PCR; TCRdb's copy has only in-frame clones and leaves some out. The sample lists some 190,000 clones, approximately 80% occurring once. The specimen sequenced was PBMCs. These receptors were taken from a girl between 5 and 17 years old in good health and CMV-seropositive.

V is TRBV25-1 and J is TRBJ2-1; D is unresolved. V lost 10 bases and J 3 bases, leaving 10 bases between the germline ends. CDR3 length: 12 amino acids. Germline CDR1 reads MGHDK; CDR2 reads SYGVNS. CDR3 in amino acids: CATSRRYNEQFF. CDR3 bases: TGTGCCACCTCTCGTCGCTACAATGAGCAGTTCTTC.

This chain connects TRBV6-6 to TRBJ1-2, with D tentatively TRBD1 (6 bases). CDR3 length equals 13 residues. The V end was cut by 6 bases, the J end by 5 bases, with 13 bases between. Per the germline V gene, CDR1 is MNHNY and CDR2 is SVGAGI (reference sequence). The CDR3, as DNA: TGTGCCAGCAGAGATTCCACAGGGTATGGCTACACCTTC. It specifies CASRDSTGYGYTF.

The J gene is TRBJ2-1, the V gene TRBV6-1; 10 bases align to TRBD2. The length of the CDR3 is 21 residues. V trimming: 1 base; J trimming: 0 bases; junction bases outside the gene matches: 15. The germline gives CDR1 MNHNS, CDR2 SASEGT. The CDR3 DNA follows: TGTGCCAGCAGTGAAGGGGGGTTTAGCGGGAGGCTCCTCAGCTCCTACAATGAGCAGTTCTTC. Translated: CASSEGGFSGRLLSSYNEQFF.

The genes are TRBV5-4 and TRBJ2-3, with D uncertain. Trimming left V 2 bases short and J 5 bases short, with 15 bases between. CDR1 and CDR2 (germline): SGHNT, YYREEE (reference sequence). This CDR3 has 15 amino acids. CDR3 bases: TGTGCCAGCAGCTTAGACTCGATGGCTATAGATACGCAGTATTTT. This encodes CASSLDSMAIDTQYF. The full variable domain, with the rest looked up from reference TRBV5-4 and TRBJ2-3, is ETGVTQSPTHLIKTRGQQVTLRCSSQSGHNTVSWYQQALGQGPQFIFQYYREEENGRGNFPPRFSGLQFPNYSSELNVNALELDDSALYLCASSLDSMAIDTQYFGPGTRLTVL.

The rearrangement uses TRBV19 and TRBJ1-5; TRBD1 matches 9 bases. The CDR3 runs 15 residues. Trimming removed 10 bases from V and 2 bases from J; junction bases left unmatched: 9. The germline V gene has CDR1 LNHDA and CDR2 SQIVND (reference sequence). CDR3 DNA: TGTGCCATCGGGGACAGGGCGTGGGGCAATCAGCCCCAGCATTTT. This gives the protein CAIGDRAWGNQPQHF.

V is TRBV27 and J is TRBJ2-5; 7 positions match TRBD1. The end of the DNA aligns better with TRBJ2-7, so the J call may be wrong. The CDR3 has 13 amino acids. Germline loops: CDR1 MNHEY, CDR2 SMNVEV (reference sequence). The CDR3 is CASSHRDSYEQYF. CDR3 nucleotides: TGTGCCAGCAGTCATCGGGACAGCTACGAGCAGTACTTC.